This paragraph reports one T cell receptor beta chain. The antigen remains undetermined. The sample belongs to a study of T cells in localized non-small cell lung cancer. Points from the study as a whole: Uninvolved adjacent lung had higher T cell clonality than tumor and all other tissues.

With 4 bases removed from V and 9 bases from J, the gap between germline ends came to 8 bases. CDR1 and CDR2 (germline): MNHNS, SASEGT. This CDR3 is 11 amino acids long. Method: immunoSEQ multiplex PCR; TCRdb's copy keeps in-frame clones and lacks some. The sample has fewer than 9,000 clones, 92% seen once; the top ten hold roughly 4.5%. The chain employs TRBV6-1 and TRBJ2-3; D remains unclear. This receptor was obtained from a male donor aged 60 or older with stage II lung adenocarcinoma. Sequenced here: peripheral blood mononuclear cells, sampled before any cancer treatment. The CDR3 spells CASSVLSTQYF. As DNA, the CDR3 is TGTGCCAGCAGTGTACTAAGCACGCAGTATTTT.